This is a list of T cell receptor beta chains from one sample in a study of graft-versus-host responses after intestinal transplantation. The data were produced by immunoSEQ multiplex PCR, yet TCRdb's version contains in-frame clones alone and is incomplete. The sample carries some 9,800 clones, roughly 38% recorded once. The specimen comprised alloreactive CD8+ T cells from a mixed lymphocyte reaction culture, sampled before intestinal transplant. These receptors were taken from a human patient who received an intestinal transplant. The CDR3 runs from the conserved cysteine through the conserved F or W. A D gene is named only where the DNA matches it firmly. Some rows have no size entry. The others give once, few or many, or a class for an expanded clone.

V: TRBV29-1
size: -
length: 12
D: -
J: TRBJ2-7
DNA: TGCAGCGCCACGGACAGTCTCTACGAGCAGTACTTC
CDR3: CSATDSLYEQYF

V: TRBV27
size: few
length: 18
D: TRBD2
J: TRBJ2-7
DNA: TGTGCCAGCGGACCCGGGACTAGCGGGAGTAAGGGCCCCTACGAGCAGTACTTC
CDR3: CASGPGTSGSKGPYEQYF

V: TRBV7-6
size: few
length: 12
D: -
J: TRBJ2-7
DNA: TGTGCTAGCAGCTTAGAATTTAGCGAGCAGTACTTC
CDR3: CASSLEFSEQYF

V: TRBV7-6
size: medium-sized
length: 14
D: TRBD2
J: TRBJ2-1
DNA: TGTGCCAGCAGCGGCCTACTAGCGGACAATGAGCAGTTCTTC
CDR3: CASSGLLADNEQFF

V: TRBV30
size: -
length: 15
D: -
J: TRBJ1-4
DNA: TGTGCCTGGAGTGCCCGCGCGGGATTTAATGAAAAACTGTTTTTT
CDR3: CAWSARAGFNEKLFF

V: TRBV6-5
size: few
length: 16
D: TRBD2
J: TRBJ2-5
DNA: TGTGCCAGCAGTTACTCCCCGGGAGGAAGCCAAGAGACCCAGTACTTC
CDR3: CASSYSPGGSQETQYF

V: TRBV25-1
size: -
length: 14
D: -
J: TRBJ1-1
DNA: TGTGCCAGCAGTGAAGGGGGCGCTAACACTGAAGCTTTCTTT
CDR3: CASSEGGANTEAFF

V: TRBV27
size: medium-sized
length: 16
D: TRBD1
J: TRBJ2-7
DNA: TGTGCCAGCAGTTTAACGGCCGGGACAGGGATCTACGAGCAGTACTTC
CDR3: CASSLTAGTGIYEQYF

V: TRBV6-5
size: few
length: 13
D: TRBD1
J: TRBJ1-1
DNA: TGTGCCAGCAGTTATGGGACAGGTTTGAAAGCTTTCTTT
CDR3: CASSYGTGLKAFF

V: TRBV28
size: -
length: 16
D: TRBD1
J: TRBJ2-3
DNA: TGTGCCAGCAGTCCATCGACAGGGGGGAGCACAGATACGCAGTATTTT
CDR3: CASSPSTGGSTDTQYF

V: TRBV5-1
size: few
length: 16
D: TRBD1
J: TRBJ1-1
DNA: TGCGCCAGCAGCCCACCGGGACAGGGGGCTAACACTGAAGCTTTCTTT
CDR3: CASSPPGQGANTEAFF

V: TRBV2
size: -
length: 15
D: -
J: TRBJ1-5
DNA: TGTGCCAGCAGTGTAATACGCAGGGCGAATCAGCCCCAGCATTTT
CDR3: CASSVIRRANQPQHF

V: TRBV27
size: -
length: 13
D: -
J: TRBJ2-7
DNA: TGTGCCAGCAGTTTATCCGGTGCCTACGAGCAGTACTTC
CDR3: CASSLSGAYEQYF

V: TRBV6-4
size: medium-sized
length: 15
D: -
J: TRBJ2-3
DNA: TGTGCCAGCAGTGACACTAGCTCCCCCACAGATACGCAGTATTTT
CDR3: CASSDTSSPTDTQYF

V: TRBV15
size: -
length: 15
D: -
J: TRBJ1-1
DNA: TGTGCCACCAGCAGCCCCCCGACAGGGAACACTGAAGCTTTCTTT
CDR3: CATSSPPTGNTEAFF

V: TRBV27
size: -
length: 13
D: -
J: TRBJ1-4
DNA: TGTGCCAGCAGTCCTCTATCCCGAGGCGAACTGTTTTTT
CDR3: CASSPLSRGELFF

V: TRBV2
size: once
length: 15
D: TRBD1
J: TRBJ2-5
DNA: TGTGCCAGCAGTGACCCCGGGACAGAGAAAGAGACCCAGTACTTC
CDR3: CASSDPGTEKETQYF

V: TRBV7-3
size: few
length: 13
D: -
J: TRBJ1-2
DNA: TGTGCCAGCAGCTTAAGGCCCCACTATGGCTACACCTTC
CDR3: CASSLRPHYGYTF

V: TRBV27
size: few
length: 15
D: TRBD2
J: TRBJ2-1
DNA: TGTGCCAGCAGTCTGACTAGCGGGCGGAACAATGAGCAGTTCTTC
CDR3: CASSLTSGRNNEQFF

V: TRBV30
size: -
length: 12
D: -
J: TRBJ2-5
DNA: TGTGCCTGGAGTGTAACAGGAGAGACCCAGTACTTC
CDR3: CAWSVTGETQYF

V: TRBV2
size: -
length: 13
D: TRBD1
J: TRBJ2-1
DNA: TGTGCCAGCACAACAGGGGCCTACAATGAGCAGTTCTTC
CDR3: CASTTGAYNEQFF

V: TRBV7-9
size: -
length: 13
D: -
J: TRBJ2-7
DNA: TGTGCCAGCAGCTTAGCTCTGGGCACCGAGCAGTACTTC
CDR3: CASSLALGTEQYF

V: TRBV27
size: -
length: 14
D: -
J: TRBJ2-1
DNA: TGTGCCAGCAGATTGCAGGGCTCCTACAATGAGCAGTTCTTC
CDR3: CASRLQGSYNEQFF

V: TRBV11-2
size: -
length: 13
D: TRBD2
J: TRBJ2-7
DNA: TGTGCCAGCAGCTCGGGGCTAGCGGGGGAGCAGTACTTC
CDR3: CASSSGLAGEQYF

V: TRBV9
size: -
length: 18
D: TRBD2
J: TRBJ2-5
DNA: TGTGCCAGCAGCGGAGGGACTAGCGGGTATAGACCCGGAGAGACCCAGTACTTC
CDR3: CASSGGTSGYRPGETQYF

V: TRBV6-5
size: few
length: 13
D: -
J: TRBJ1-2
DNA: TGTGCCAGCAGTGACGGGGGTTTAGATGGCTACACCTTC
CDR3: CASSDGGLDGYTF

V: TRBV28
size: -
length: 17
D: TRBD2
J: TRBJ2-7
DNA: TGTGCCAGCAGTTCGCCCCTGACTAGCGGGAACTACTACGAGCAGTACTTC
CDR3: CASSSPLTSGNYYEQYF

V: TRBV6-1
size: -
length: 14
D: TRBD1
J: TRBJ1-1
DNA: TGTGCCAGCAGAGAGGGGACAGGGGGCACTGAAGCTTTCTTT
CDR3: CASREGTGGTEAFF

V: TRBV7-8
size: few
length: 14
D: TRBD1
J: TRBJ2-7
DNA: TGTGCCAGCAGCTTAACTGGGACAGGGAACGAGCAGTACTTC
CDR3: CASSLTGTGNEQYF

V: TRBV15
size: -
length: 18
D: -
J: TRBJ1-5
DNA: TGTGCCACCAGCAGACCCGACAGGACTTGGTGCGGCAATCAGCCCCAGCATTTT
CDR3: CATSRPDRTWCGNQPQHF

V: TRBV7-8
size: few
length: 15
D: TRBD2
J: TRBJ2-1
DNA: TGTGCCAGCAGCTTAGTCCCGGGGGGGCCCCATGAGCAGTTCTTC
CDR3: CASSLVPGGPHEQFF

V: TRBV28
size: -
length: 14
D: -
J: TRBJ2-7
DNA: TGTGCCAGCAGCCAAGCCGACATCACCTACGAGCAGTACTTC
CDR3: CASSQADITYEQYF

V: TRBV27
size: -
length: 14
D: -
J: TRBJ2-3
DNA: TGTGCCAGCAGCCCCTACCTCGTGAGGCCGCCGCAGTATTTT
CDR3: CASSPYLVRPPQYF

V: TRBV5-6
size: -
length: 15
D: TRBD2
J: TRBJ2-3
DNA: TGTGCCAGCAGCAAGACTAGCGGGCTCACAGATACGCAGTATTTT
CDR3: CASSKTSGLTDTQYF

V: TRBV4-1
size: few
length: 18
D: TRBD2
J: TRBJ2-3
DNA: TGCGCCAGCAGCCAGTCCCCTAGCGGGGGGGGCGCGACAGATACGCAGTATTTT
CDR3: CASSQSPSGGGATDTQYF

V: TRBV4-1
size: -
length: 15
D: -
J: TRBJ2-1
DNA: TGCGCCAGCAGCCAAGGCCAGGGGCCCTACAATGAGCAGTTCTTC
CDR3: CASSQGQGPYNEQFF

V: TRBV4-1
size: few
length: 16
D: -
J: TRBJ1-2
DNA: TGCGCCAGCAGCCAAGAGGTCGGGGGAGGTAACTATGGCTACACCTTC
CDR3: CASSQEVGGGNYGYTF

V: TRBV6-5
size: -
length: 12
D: -
J: TRBJ2-7
DNA: TGTGCCAGCAGTTACAACTCATTGGAGCAGTACTTC
CDR3: CASSYNSLEQYF

V: TRBV7-9
size: few
length: 17
D: TRBD1
J: TRBJ2-6
DNA: TGTGCCAGCAGCCCCCGGGACAGGGGAACTGGGGCCAACGTCCTGACTTTC
CDR3: CASSPRDRGTGANVLTF